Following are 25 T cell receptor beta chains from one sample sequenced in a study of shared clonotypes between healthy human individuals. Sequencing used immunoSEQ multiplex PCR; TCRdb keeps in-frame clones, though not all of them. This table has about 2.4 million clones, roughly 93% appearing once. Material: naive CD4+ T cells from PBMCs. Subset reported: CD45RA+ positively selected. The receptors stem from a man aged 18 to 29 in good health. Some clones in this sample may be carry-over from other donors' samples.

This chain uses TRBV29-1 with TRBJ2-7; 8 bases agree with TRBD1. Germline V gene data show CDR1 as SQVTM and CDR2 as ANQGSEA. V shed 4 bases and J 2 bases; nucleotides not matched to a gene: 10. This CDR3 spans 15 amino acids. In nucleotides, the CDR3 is TGCAGCGTTGCCATAGACAGGGGCCCAACCTACGAGCAGTACTTC. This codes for CSVAIDRGPTYEQYF.

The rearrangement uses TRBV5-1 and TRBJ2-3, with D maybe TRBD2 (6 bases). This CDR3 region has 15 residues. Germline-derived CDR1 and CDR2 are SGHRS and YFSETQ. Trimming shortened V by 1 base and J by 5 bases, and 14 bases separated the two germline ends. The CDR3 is CASSLSGTVGDTQYF. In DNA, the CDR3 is TGCGCCAGCAGCTTGTCCGGGACTGTTGGAGATACGCAGTATTTT.

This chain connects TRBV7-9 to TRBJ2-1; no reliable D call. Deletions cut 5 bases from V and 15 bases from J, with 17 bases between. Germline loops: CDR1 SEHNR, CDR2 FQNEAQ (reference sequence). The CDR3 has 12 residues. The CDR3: CASSASMAFWFF. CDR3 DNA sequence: TGTGCCAGCAGCGCTAGTATGGCATTTTGGTTCTTC.

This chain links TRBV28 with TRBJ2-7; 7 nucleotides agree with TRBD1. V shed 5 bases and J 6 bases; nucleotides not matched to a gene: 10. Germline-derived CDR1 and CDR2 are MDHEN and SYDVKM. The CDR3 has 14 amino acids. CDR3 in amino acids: CASSIIGGASEQYF. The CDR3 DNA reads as TGTGCCAGCAGTATCATAGGGGGCGCCTCCGAGCAGTACTTC.

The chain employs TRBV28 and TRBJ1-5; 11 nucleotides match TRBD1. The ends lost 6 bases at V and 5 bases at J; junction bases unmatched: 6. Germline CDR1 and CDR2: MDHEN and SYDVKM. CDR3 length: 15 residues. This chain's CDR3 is CASRWTGGGDQPQHF. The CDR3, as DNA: TGTGCCAGCAGATGGACAGGGGGCGGCGATCAGCCCCAGCATTTT.

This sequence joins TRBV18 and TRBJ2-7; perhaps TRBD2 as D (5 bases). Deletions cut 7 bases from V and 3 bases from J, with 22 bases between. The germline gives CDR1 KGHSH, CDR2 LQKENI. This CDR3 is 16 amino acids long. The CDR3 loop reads CASYKKEAGLVYEQYF. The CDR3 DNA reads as TGTGCCAGCTACAAAAAGGAGGCGGGTCTGGTCTACGAGCAGTACTTC.

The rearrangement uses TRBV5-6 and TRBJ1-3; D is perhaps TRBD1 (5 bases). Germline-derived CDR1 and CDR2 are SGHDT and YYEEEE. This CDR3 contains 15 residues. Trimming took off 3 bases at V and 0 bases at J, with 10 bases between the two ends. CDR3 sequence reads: CASSSPGSSGNTIYF. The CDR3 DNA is TGTGCCAGCAGCTCCCCAGGGAGCTCTGGAAACACCATATATTTT.

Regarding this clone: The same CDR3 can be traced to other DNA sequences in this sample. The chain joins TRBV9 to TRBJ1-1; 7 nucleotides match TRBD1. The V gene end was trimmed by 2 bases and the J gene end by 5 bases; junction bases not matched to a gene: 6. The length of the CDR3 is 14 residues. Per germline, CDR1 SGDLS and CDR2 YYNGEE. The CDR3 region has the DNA TGTGCCAGCAGCGTTACAGGGGTGGGTACTGAAGCTTTCTTT. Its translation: CASSVTGVGTEAFF.

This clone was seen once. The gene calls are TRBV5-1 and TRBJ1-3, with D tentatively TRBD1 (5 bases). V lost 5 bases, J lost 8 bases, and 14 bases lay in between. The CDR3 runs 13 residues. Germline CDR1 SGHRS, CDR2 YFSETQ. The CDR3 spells CASSSTGLDTIYF. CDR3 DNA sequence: TGCGCCAGCAGTTCCACAGGACTAGACACCATATATTTT.

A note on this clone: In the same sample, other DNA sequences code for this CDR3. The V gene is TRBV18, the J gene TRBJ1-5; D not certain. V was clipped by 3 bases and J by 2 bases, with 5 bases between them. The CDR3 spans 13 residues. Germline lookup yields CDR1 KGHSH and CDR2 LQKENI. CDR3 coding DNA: TGTGCCAGCTCACCCGGGGGCAATCAGCCCCAGCATTTT. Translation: CASSPGGNQPQHF. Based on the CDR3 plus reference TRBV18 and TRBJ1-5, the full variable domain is NAGVMQNPRHLVRRRGQEARLRCSPMKGHSHVYWYRQLPEEGLKFMVYLQKENIIDESGMPKERFSAEFPKEGPSILRIQQVVRGDSAAYFCASSPGGNQPQHFGDGTRLSIL.

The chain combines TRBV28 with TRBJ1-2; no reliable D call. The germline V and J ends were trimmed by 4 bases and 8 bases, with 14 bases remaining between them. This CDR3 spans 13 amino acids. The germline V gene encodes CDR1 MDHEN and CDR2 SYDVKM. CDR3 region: CASSSPPGLGYTF. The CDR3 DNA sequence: TGTGCCAGCAGTTCACCCCCCGGGTTAGGCTACACCTTC.

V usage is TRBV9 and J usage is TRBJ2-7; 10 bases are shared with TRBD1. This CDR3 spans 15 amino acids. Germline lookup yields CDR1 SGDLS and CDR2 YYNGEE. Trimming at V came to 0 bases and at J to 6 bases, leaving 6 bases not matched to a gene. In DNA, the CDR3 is TGTGCCAGCAGCGTAGGGGGACAGGGGAGGGTCGAGCAGTACTTC. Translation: CASSVGGQGRVEQYF. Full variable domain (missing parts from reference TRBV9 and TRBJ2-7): DSGVTQTPKHLITATGQRVTLRCSPRSGDLSVYWYQQSLDQGLQFLIQYYNGEERAKGNILERFSAQQFPDLHSELNLSSLELGDSALYFCASSVGGQGRVEQYFGPGTRLTVT.

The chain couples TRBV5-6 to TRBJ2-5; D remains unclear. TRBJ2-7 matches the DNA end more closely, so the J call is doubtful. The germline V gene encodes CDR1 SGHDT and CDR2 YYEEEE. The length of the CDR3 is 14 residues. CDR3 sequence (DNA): TGTGCCAGCCCCCGGGCCAGGAGCTCCTACGAGCAGTACTTC. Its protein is CASPRARSSYEQYF.

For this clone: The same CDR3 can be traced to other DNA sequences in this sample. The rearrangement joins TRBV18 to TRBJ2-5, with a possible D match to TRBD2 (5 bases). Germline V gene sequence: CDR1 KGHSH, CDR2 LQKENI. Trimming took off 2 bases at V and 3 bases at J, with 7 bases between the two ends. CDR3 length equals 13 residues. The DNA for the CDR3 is TGTGCCAGCTCACCATCCGGGAAAGAGACCCAGTACTTC. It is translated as CASSPSGKETQYF.

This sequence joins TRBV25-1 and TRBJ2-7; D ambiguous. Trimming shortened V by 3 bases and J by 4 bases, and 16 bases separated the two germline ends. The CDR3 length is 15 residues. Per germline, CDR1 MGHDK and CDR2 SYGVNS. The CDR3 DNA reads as TGTGCCAGCAGTGATACCCTTTCTGGGGATTACGAGCAGTACTTC. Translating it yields CASSDTLSGDYEQYF.

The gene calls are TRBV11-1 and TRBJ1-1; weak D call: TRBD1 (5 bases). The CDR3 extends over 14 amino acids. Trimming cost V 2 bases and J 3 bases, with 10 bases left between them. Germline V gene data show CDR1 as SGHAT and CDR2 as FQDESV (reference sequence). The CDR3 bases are TGTGCCAGCAGCTTAACGCGGACATACACTGAAGCTTTCTTT. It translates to CASSLTRTYTEAFF.

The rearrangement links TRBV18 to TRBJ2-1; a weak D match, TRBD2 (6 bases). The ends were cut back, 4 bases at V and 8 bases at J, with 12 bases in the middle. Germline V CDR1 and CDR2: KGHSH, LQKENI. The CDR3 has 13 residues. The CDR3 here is CASSQSREDEQFF. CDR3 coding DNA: TGTGCCAGCTCACAGTCCAGGGAGGATGAGCAGTTCTTC.

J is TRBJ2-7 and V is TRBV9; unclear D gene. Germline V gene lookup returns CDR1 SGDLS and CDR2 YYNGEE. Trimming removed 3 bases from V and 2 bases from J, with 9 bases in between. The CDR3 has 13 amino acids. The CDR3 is CASSGDGPYEQYF. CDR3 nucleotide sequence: TGTGCCAGCAGCGGAGACGGTCCCTACGAGCAGTACTTC.

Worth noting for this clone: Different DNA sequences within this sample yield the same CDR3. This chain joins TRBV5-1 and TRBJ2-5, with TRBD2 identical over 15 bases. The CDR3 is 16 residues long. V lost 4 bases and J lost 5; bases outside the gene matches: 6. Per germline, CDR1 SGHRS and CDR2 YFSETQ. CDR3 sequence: CASSAGLAGGQETQYF. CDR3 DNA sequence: TGCGCCAGCAGCGCCGGACTAGCGGGAGGGCAGGAGACCCAGTACTTC.

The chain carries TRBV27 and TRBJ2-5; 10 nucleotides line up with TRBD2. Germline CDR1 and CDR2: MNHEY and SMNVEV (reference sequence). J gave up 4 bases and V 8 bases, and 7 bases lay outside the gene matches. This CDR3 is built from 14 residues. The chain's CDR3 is CASHRTSGIETQYF. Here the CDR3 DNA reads TGTGCCAGCCATCGGACTAGCGGTATAGAGACCCAGTACTTC.

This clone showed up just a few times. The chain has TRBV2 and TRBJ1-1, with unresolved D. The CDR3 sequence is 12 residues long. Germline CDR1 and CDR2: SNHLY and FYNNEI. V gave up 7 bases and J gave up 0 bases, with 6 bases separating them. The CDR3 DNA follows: TGTGCCAGCATGAGGATGAACACTGAAGCTTTCTTT. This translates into CASMRMNTEAFF.

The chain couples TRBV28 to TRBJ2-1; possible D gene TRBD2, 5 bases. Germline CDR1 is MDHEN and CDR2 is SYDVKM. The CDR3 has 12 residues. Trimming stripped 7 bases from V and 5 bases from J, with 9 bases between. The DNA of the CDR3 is TGTGCCAGCACAGGAGGACACAATGAGCAGTTCTTC. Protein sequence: CASTGGHNEQFF.

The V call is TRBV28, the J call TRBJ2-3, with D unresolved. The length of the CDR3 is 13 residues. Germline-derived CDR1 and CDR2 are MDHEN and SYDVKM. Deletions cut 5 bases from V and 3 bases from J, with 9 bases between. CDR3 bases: TGTGCCAGCAGTACCCCCGGGACAGATACGCAGTATTTT. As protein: CASSTPGTDTQYF.

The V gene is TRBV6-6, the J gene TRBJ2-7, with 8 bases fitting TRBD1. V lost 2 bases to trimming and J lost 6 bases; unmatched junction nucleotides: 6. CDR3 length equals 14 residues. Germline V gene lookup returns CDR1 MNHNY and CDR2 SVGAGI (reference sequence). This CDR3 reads CASSYQTGAFEQYF. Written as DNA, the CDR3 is TGTGCCAGCAGTTACCAGACAGGGGCGTTCGAGCAGTACTTC.

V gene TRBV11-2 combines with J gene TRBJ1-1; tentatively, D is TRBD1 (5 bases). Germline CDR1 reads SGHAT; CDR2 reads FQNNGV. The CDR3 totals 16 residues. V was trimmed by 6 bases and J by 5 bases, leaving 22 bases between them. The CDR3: CASSIFLGQGRTEAFF. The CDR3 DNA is TGTGCCAGCAGTATTTTCCTAGGGCAGGGCAGAACTGAAGCTTTCTTT.